These T cell receptor beta chains were read from a single sample in a study of T cells in Graves' hyperthyroidism and ophthalmopathy. TCRdb processed the multiplex PCR reads anew with MiXCR; each CDR3 protein has one entry. The table includes roughly 600,000 distinct CDR3 sequences, about 14% detected once. Sequenced: blood. These receptors were collected from a woman aged 45-59 years with Graves' ophthalmopathy. The CDR3 runs from the conserved cysteine through the conserved F or W. Each record gives: CDR3 DNA, CDR3 protein, clone size, J gene, D gene, V gene. A D gene is named only where the DNA matches it firmly. A row's size may be missing; if present it is once, few, many or a size class.

cdr3_nt: TGTGCCAGCAGTTACTCTTGGGGACAAAAATCTAAACCCGAGCAGTTCTTC
cdr3_aa: CASSYSWGQKSKPEQFF
clone_size: .
j_call: TRBJ2-1
d_call: .
v_call: TRBV6-5

cdr3_nt: TGTGCCAGCAGCTTGGCTAGCGGGTTGGAGTACGAGCAGTACTTC
cdr3_aa: CASSLASGLEYEQYF
clone_size: few
j_call: TRBJ2-7
d_call: TRBD2
v_call: TRBV7-2

cdr3_nt: TGTGCCAGCTCACCACTACCGACAGGGAACACAGATACGCAGTATTTT
cdr3_aa: CASSPLPTGNTDTQYF
clone_size: many
j_call: TRBJ2-3
d_call: TRBD1
v_call: TRBV18

cdr3_nt: TGTGCCAGCTCACCTGACGACAGCTCCTACAATGAGCAGTTCTTC
cdr3_aa: CASSPDDSSYNEQFF
clone_size: many
j_call: TRBJ2-1
d_call: .
v_call: TRBV18

cdr3_nt: TGTGCCAGCAGCGGACATAGCGAGAGCTCCTACAATGAGCAGTTCTTC
cdr3_aa: CASSGHSESSYNEQFF
clone_size: once
j_call: TRBJ2-1
d_call: .
v_call: TRBV5-4

cdr3_nt: TGTGCCAGCAGTTGGCGAGCGGGCGGGGAGCAGTTCTTC
cdr3_aa: CASSWRAGGEQFF
clone_size: .
j_call: TRBJ2-1
d_call: .
v_call: TRBV12-3/TRBV12-4

cdr3_nt: TGTGCCAGCAGCTTAGGCAACACAGGCTTCGAGCAGTACTTC
cdr3_aa: CASSLGNTGFEQYF
clone_size: many
j_call: TRBJ2-7
d_call: .
v_call: TRBV7-2

cdr3_nt: TGCAGCGTTGTACCGGGAGGGCCTAATGAGCAGTTCTTC
cdr3_aa: CSVVPGGPNEQFF
clone_size: few
j_call: TRBJ2-1
d_call: TRBD2
v_call: TRBV29-1

cdr3_nt: TGTGCCAGCAGCGTAATTCCAGGTAGTAACGAGCAGTACTTC
cdr3_aa: CASSVIPGSNEQYF
clone_size: many
j_call: TRBJ2-7
d_call: .
v_call: TRBV9

cdr3_nt: TGTGCCAGCAGCTCCAATCCGGGACTCCACAATGAGCAGTTCTTC
cdr3_aa: CASSSNPGLHNEQFF
clone_size: .
j_call: TRBJ2-1
d_call: .
v_call: TRBV9

cdr3_nt: TGTGCCAGCAGTGAGTGGGACAGATACACAGATACGCAGTATTTT
cdr3_aa: CASSEWDRYTDTQYF
clone_size: .
j_call: TRBJ2-3
d_call: TRBD1
v_call: TRBV27

cdr3_nt: TGCGCCAGCAGCCAAGGGTCACTAGCGCCACCAGAGCAGTTCTTC
cdr3_aa: CASSQGSLAPPEQFF
clone_size: many
j_call: TRBJ2-1
d_call: TRBD2
v_call: TRBV4-3

cdr3_nt: TGTGCCAGCAGTCCCGGGACTAGCGGGAAAGATACGCAGTATTTT
cdr3_aa: CASSPGTSGKDTQYF
clone_size: many
j_call: TRBJ2-3
d_call: TRBD2
v_call: TRBV12-3/TRBV12-4

cdr3_nt: TGTGCCTGTGACTTGGGGGGGAACACTGAAGCTTTCTTT
cdr3_aa: CACDLGGNTEAFF
clone_size: .
j_call: TRBJ1-1
d_call: .
v_call: TRBV30

cdr3_nt: TGTGCCACCAGTGCGGGAGGGCCTTTCGACTACAATGAGCAGTTCTTC
cdr3_aa: CATSAGGPFDYNEQFF
clone_size: few
j_call: TRBJ2-1
d_call: TRBD2
v_call: TRBV24-1

cdr3_nt: TGTGCCAGTAGTATAGGTTCACGGATGAACACTGAAGCTTTCTTT
cdr3_aa: CASSIGSRMNTEAFF
clone_size: few
j_call: TRBJ1-1
d_call: .
v_call: TRBV19

cdr3_nt: TGCAGTGCTAGATCCCCTTCCGGGACTAGCGGGGGGGTCTACGAGCAGTACTTC
cdr3_aa: CSARSPSGTSGGVYEQYF
clone_size: many
j_call: TRBJ2-7
d_call: TRBD2
v_call: TRBV20-1

cdr3_nt: TGTGCCAGCAGTTACCGGGACAGGAGCTCCTACGAGCAGTACTTC
cdr3_aa: CASSYRDRSSYEQYF
clone_size: many
j_call: TRBJ2-7
d_call: TRBD1
v_call: TRBV28

cdr3_nt: TGTGCCAGTAAACAGGGGGCCTCCTACAATGAGCAGTTCTTC
cdr3_aa: CASKQGASYNEQFF
clone_size: few
j_call: TRBJ2-1
d_call: TRBD1
v_call: TRBV2

cdr3_nt: TGCGCCAGCAGCCAAGGCAAACAGGGGGGAACCGAGCAGTACTTC
cdr3_aa: CASSQGKQGGTEQYF
clone_size: .
j_call: TRBJ2-7
d_call: TRBD1
v_call: TRBV4-3

cdr3_nt: TGCGCCAGCAGTTCAAGCAGCACTGTCGACAATGAGCAGTTCTTC
cdr3_aa: CASSSSSTVDNEQFF
clone_size: .
j_call: TRBJ2-1
d_call: .
v_call: TRBV5-1

cdr3_nt: TGTGCCAGCGCAACTAGCGGGGAGGGGTACGAGCAGTACTTC
cdr3_aa: CASATSGEGYEQYF
clone_size: many
j_call: TRBJ2-7
d_call: TRBD2
v_call: TRBV27

cdr3_nt: TGCAGCGCTGAGTCCCTCAGTAAGGAGGAACACTATGGCTACACCTTC
cdr3_aa: CSAESLSKEEHYGYTF
clone_size: .
j_call: TRBJ1-2
d_call: .
v_call: TRBV29-1

cdr3_nt: TGTGCCAGCAGTCCCTGGACAGGGGGCAATGAAAAACTGTTTTTT
cdr3_aa: CASSPWTGGNEKLFF
clone_size: .
j_call: TRBJ1-4
d_call: TRBD1
v_call: TRBV28

cdr3_nt: TGCAGTGCTCGGCCCGGGGGGGGGCCAGAGACCCAGTACTTC
cdr3_aa: CSARPGGGPETQYF
clone_size: many
j_call: TRBJ2-5
d_call: TRBD2
v_call: TRBV20-1

cdr3_nt: TGTGCCAGCAGTTTATTAACTAGCGGGAAAACCAATGAGCAGTTCTTC
cdr3_aa: CASSLLTSGKTNEQFF
clone_size: many
j_call: TRBJ2-1
d_call: TRBD2
v_call: TRBV28

cdr3_nt: TGTGCCAGCAGCCAAACCCGGGAAAATGAAAAACTGTTTTTT
cdr3_aa: CASSQTRENEKLFF
clone_size: many
j_call: TRBJ1-4
d_call: .
v_call: TRBV7-9

cdr3_nt: TGCGCCAGCAGCCAAGGGCTAGCGGGAGCCCAAACTAACACAGATACGCAGTATTTT
cdr3_aa: CASSQGLAGAQTNTDTQYF
clone_size: many
j_call: TRBJ2-3
d_call: TRBD2
v_call: TRBV4-1

cdr3_nt: TGTGCCACCAGCAGGGCTAAGACCGGGACAGGCGGCGGCTACACCTTC
cdr3_aa: CATSRAKTGTGGGYTF
clone_size: once
j_call: TRBJ1-2
d_call: TRBD1
v_call: TRBV15

cdr3_nt: TGTGCCAGCAGTTTTTCTGAGTTGGAGCAGTTCTTC
cdr3_aa: CASSFSELEQFF
clone_size: many
j_call: TRBJ2-1
d_call: .
v_call: TRBV12-3/TRBV12-4

cdr3_nt: TGTGCCAGCAGCGTAGGGGGACAGGCGACCGGGGAGCTGTTTTTT
cdr3_aa: CASSVGGQATGELFF
clone_size: .
j_call: TRBJ2-2
d_call: TRBD1
v_call: TRBV9

cdr3_nt: TGTGCCAGCTCACCCGGGCTAGCGGGAGGGGCTCAGGATGAGCAGTTCTTC
cdr3_aa: CASSPGLAGGAQDEQFF
clone_size: few
j_call: TRBJ2-1
d_call: TRBD2
v_call: TRBV6-2/TRBV6-3

cdr3_nt: TGTGCCAGCGGGGTGGGCATCGGCCTAGACGAGCAGTTCTTC
cdr3_aa: CASGVGIGLDEQFF
clone_size: few
j_call: TRBJ2-1
d_call: .
v_call: TRBV2

cdr3_nt: TGTGCCAGCAGTTACTCTGGCCAGCTCTTCTCTGGAAACACCGTATATTTT
cdr3_aa: CASSYSGQLFSGNTVYF
clone_size: .
j_call: TRBJ1-3
d_call: .
v_call: TRBV6-6

cdr3_nt: TGTGCCCGTCGGACAGGGGGGGGAGAGACCCAGTACTTC
cdr3_aa: CARRTGGGETQYF
clone_size: many
j_call: TRBJ2-5
d_call: TRBD1
v_call: TRBV30

cdr3_nt: TGTGCCAGCAGTCTACAGGGGGAATTGACTTCACCCCTCCACTTT
cdr3_aa: CASSLQGELTSPLHF
clone_size: many
j_call: TRBJ1-6
d_call: TRBD1
v_call: TRBV12-3/TRBV12-4

cdr3_nt: TGTGCCAGCAGTCCCGGGGGCGACAGGGGGCCCGACATTCAGTACTTC
cdr3_aa: CASSPGGDRGPDIQYF
clone_size: few
j_call: TRBJ2-4
d_call: TRBD1
v_call: TRBV6-1

cdr3_nt: TGTGCCAGCAGCGCGGGACACTTTAGCACAGATACGCAGTATTTT
cdr3_aa: CASSAGHFSTDTQYF
clone_size: .
j_call: TRBJ2-3
d_call: .
v_call: TRBV7-3

cdr3_nt: TGTGCCAGCAGCCAAGAGGCCTTAGGACTACCGTTCTACGAGCAGTACTTC
cdr3_aa: CASSQEALGLPFYEQYF
clone_size: many
j_call: TRBJ2-7
d_call: .
v_call: TRBV4-2

cdr3_nt: TGTGCCAGTAGTATAGATCTTGGTCAGCCCCAGCATTTT
cdr3_aa: CASSIDLGQPQHF
clone_size: few
j_call: TRBJ1-5
d_call: .
v_call: TRBV19

cdr3_nt: TGCGCCAGCAGCTTGGGCCTACAGAACACCGGGGAGCTGTTTTTT
cdr3_aa: CASSLGLQNTGELFF
clone_size: many
j_call: TRBJ2-2
d_call: .
v_call: TRBV5-1

cdr3_nt: TGCAGTGCTAGAGATTTCGGGACAGGGGAAGCTTTCTTT
cdr3_aa: CSARDFGTGEAFF
clone_size: many
j_call: TRBJ1-1
d_call: TRBD1
v_call: TRBV20-1

cdr3_nt: TGTGCCAGCGATACTAGCGGGAGGGCCAATGAGCAGTTCTTC
cdr3_aa: CASDTSGRANEQFF
clone_size: few
j_call: TRBJ2-1
d_call: TRBD2
v_call: TRBV19

cdr3_nt: TGCGCCAGCAGCCAAGAGCGGGCGGACCACTCCTACGAGCAGTACTTC
cdr3_aa: CASSQERADHSYEQYF
clone_size: .
j_call: TRBJ2-7
d_call: .
v_call: TRBV4-3

cdr3_nt: TGCGCCAGCAGCGGGATACAGGGGGCTGGTGAAAAACTGTTTTTT
cdr3_aa: CASSGIQGAGEKLFF
clone_size: many
j_call: TRBJ1-4
d_call: TRBD1
v_call: TRBV5-1

cdr3_nt: TGCAGTGCTAGATCTCGGCCGGGCAATCAGCCCCAGCATTTT
cdr3_aa: CSARSRPGNQPQHF
clone_size: few
j_call: TRBJ1-5
d_call: .
v_call: TRBV20-1

cdr3_nt: TGCGCCAGCAGCCAGTATTATGAGTCAGGGGCCTACGAGCAGTACTTC
cdr3_aa: CASSQYYESGAYEQYF
clone_size: few
j_call: TRBJ2-7
d_call: .
v_call: TRBV4-3

cdr3_nt: TGCGCCAGCAGCCAAGAGGTAATCGGGGAGCTGTTTTTT
cdr3_aa: CASSQEVIGELFF
clone_size: .
j_call: TRBJ2-2
d_call: .
v_call: TRBV4-3

cdr3_nt: TGTGCCAGCAGCTTAAAACTAGCGGGAGAGGGCACCGGGGAGCTGTTTTTT
cdr3_aa: CASSLKLAGEGTGELFF
clone_size: once
j_call: TRBJ2-2
d_call: TRBD2
v_call: TRBV7-3